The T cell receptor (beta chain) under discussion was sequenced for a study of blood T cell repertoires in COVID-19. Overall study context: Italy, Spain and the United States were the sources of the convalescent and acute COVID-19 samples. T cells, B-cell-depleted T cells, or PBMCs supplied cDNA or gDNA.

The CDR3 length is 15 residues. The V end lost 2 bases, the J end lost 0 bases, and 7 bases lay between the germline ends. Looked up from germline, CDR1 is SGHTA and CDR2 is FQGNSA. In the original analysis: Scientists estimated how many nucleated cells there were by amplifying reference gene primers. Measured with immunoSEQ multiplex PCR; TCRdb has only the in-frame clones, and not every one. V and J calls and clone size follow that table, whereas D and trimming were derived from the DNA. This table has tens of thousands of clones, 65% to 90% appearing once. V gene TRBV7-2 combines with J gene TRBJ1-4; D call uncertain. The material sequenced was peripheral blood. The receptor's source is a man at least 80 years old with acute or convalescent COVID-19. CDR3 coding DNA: TGTGCCAGCAGCTTAAGTAGTGCAACTAATGAAAAACTGTTTTTT. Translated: CASSLSSATNEKLFF.